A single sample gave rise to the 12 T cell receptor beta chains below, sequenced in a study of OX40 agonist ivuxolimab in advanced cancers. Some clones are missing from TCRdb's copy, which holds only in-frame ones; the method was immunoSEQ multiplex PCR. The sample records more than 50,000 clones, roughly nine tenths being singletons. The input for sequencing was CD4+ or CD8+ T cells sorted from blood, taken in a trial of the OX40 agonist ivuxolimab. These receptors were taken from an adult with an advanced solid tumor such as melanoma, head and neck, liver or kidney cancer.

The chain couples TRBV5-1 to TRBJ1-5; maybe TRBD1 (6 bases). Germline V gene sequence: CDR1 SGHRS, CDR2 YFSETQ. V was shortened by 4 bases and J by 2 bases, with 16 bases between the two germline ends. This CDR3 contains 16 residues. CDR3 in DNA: TGCGCCAGCAGCCCCGGACAGTGGGACGGCAATCAGCCCCAGCATTTT. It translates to CASSPGQWDGNQPQHF. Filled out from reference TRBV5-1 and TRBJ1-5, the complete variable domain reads KAGVTQTPRYLIKTRGQQVTLSCSPISGHRSVSWYQQTPGQGLQFLFEYFSETQRNKGNFPGRFSGRQFSNSRSEMNVSTLELGDSALYLCASSPGQWDGNQPQHFGDGTRLSIL.

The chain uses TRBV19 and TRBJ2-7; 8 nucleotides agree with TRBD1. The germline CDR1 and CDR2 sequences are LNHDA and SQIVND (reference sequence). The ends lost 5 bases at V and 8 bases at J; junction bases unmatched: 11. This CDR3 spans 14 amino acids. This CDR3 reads CASSWTGYYEKQYF. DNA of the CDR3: TGTGCCAGTAGTTGGACAGGGTATTACGAGAAGCAGTACTTC.

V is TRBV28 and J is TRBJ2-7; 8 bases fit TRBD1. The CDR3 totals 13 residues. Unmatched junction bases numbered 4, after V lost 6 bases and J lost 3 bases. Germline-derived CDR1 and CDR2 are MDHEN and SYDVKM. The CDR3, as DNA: TGTGCCAGCAGGGGCAGGGGGCGCTACGAGCAGTACTTC. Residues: CASRGRGRYEQYF.

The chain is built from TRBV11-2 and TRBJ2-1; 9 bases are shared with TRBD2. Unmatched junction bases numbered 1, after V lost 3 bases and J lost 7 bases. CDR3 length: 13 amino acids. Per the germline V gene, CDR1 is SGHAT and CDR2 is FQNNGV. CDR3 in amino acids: CASSFLAGNEQFF. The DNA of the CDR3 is TGTGCCAGCAGCTTTCTAGCGGGAAATGAGCAGTTCTTC.

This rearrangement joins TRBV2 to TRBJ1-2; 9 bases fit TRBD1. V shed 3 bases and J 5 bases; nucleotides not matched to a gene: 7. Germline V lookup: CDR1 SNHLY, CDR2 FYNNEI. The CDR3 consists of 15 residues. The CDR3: CASSDRPGQGYGYTF. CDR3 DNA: TGTGCCAGCAGTGATAGACCGGGACAGGGATATGGCTACACCTTC.

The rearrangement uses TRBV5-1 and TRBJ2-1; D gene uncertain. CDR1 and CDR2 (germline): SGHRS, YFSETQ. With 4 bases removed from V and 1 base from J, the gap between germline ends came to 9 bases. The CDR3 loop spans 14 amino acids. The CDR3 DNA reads TGCGCCAGCAGCGACACAGTTTCCTACAATGAGCAGTTCTTC. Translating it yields CASSDTVSYNEQFF.

CDR3 region: CASSGGSAGETQYF. The CDR3 nucleotides are TGCGCCAGCAGTGGGGGGAGTGCAGGGGAGACCCAGTACTTC. This rearrangement joins TRBV5-1 to TRBJ2-5; tentatively, D is TRBD2 (6 bases). Germline CDR1 SGHRS, CDR2 YFSETQ. Trimming shortened V by 5 bases and J by 5 bases, and 16 bases separated the two germline ends. This CDR3 spans 14 amino acids.

This CDR3 is CASSLGISPTDTQYF. Written as DNA, the CDR3 is TGCGCCAGCAGCTTGGGGATTAGCCCCACAGATACGCAGTATTTT. This chain connects TRBV5-1 to TRBJ2-3, with D unclear. The ends were cut back, 0 bases at V and 2 bases at J, with 10 bases in the middle. This CDR3 is 15 amino acids long. Germline V CDR1 and CDR2: SGHRS, YFSETQ.

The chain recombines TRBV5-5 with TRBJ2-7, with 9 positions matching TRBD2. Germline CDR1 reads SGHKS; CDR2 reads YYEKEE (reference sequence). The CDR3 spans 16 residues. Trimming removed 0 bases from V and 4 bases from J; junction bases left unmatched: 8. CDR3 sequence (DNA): TGTGCCAGCAGCTTGGGGGATAGCGGGAGCTTGTACGAGCAGTACTTC. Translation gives CASSLGDSGSLYEQYF.

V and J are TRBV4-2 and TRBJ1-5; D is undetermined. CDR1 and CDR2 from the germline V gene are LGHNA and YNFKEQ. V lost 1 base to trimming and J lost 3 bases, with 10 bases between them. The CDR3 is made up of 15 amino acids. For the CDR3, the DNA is TGTGCCAGCAGCCAAGGAGCTTTTAACAATCAGCCCCAGCATTTT. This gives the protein CASSQGAFNNQPQHF.

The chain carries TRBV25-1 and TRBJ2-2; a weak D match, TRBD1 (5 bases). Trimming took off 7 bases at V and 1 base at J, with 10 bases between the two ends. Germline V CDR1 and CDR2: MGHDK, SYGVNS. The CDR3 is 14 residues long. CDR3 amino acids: CASTLRENTGELFF. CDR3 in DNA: TGTGCCAGCACCCTCAGGGAGAACACCGGGGAGCTGTTTTTT.

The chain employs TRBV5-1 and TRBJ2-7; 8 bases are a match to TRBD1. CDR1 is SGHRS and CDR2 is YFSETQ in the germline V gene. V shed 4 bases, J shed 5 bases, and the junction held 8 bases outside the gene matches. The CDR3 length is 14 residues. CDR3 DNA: TGCGCCAGCAGCCTGGACAGGGCGGGACACGAGCAGTACTTC. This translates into CASSLDRAGHEQYF.